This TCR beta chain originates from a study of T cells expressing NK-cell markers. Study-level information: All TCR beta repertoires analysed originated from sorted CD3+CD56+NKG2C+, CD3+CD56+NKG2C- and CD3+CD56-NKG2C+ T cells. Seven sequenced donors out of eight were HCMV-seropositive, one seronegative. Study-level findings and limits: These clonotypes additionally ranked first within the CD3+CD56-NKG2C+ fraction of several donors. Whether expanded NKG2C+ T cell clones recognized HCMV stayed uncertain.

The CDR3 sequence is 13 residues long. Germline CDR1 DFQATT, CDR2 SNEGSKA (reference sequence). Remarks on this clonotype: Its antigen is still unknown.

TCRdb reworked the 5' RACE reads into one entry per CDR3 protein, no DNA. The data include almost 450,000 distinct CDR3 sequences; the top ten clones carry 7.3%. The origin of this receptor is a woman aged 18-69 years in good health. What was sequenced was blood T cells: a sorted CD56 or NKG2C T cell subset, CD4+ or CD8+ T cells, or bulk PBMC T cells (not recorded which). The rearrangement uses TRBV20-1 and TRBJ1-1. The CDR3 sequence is CSATAGKNTEAFF.